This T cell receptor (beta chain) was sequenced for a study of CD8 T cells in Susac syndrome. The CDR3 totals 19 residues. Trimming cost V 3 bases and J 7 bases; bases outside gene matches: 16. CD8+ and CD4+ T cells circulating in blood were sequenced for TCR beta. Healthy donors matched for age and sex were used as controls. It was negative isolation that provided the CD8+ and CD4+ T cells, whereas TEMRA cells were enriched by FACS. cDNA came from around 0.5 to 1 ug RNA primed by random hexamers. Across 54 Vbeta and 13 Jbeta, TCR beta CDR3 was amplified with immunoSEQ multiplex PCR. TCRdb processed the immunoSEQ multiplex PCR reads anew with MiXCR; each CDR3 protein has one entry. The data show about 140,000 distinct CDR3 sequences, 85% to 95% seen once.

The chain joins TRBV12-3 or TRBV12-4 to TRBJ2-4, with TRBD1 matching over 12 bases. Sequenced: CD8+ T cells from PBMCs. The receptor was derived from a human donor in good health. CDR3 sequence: CASSFRDRGLEGIDNIQYF. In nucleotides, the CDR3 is TGTGCCAGCAGTTTCCGGGACAGGGGGCTGGAGGGCATCGATAACATTCAGTACTTC.